The clone carrying this T cell receptor (beta chain) was seen a single time. Its antigen is not identified. The Oncomine TCR Beta short-read assay was applied to DNA of cultured CD4+ T cells. TCRdb redid the calling of the PCR reads with MiXCR, one entry per CDR3 protein. The top ten clones hold 35% to 45% of a sample with several thousand distinct CDR3 sequences, over 70% of them seen once. The data originate from a study of vaccination and CD4 T cells after COVID-19. Study-level information: Treatment of control cultures consisted of a CEFX pool, an HIV-1 Nef pool, or no peptide.

Treatment of the sample: approximately 9-day PBMC culture with coronavirus spike peptide pools or control peptides (ViraFEST assay). Unexposed donor CD4+ T cells predated the COVID-19 pandemic, collected 2011-2018. In the ViraFEST assay, peptide-pool expansion preceded TCR sequencing of expanded clonotypes. Once cultured about 11 days, CD4+ T cells underwent isolation by negative selection. Researchers challenged CD4+ T cells from unexposed donors with SARS-CoV-2 S/N and four cold-coronavirus spikes, cells permitting. What was sequenced was CD4+ T cells from blood, cultured in vitro. This clonotype originated in a human donor in good health.

As DNA, the CDR3 is TGTGCCAGCAGACAGGGACAGAAAGAGACCCAGTACTTC. This gives the protein CASRQGQKETQYF. This sequence joins TRBV7-2 and TRBJ2-5; the match to TRBD1 covers 7 bases. With 6 bases clipped from V and 3 bases from J, the junction kept 4 bases outside the gene matches. Germline V gene data show CDR1 as SGHTA and CDR2 as FQGNSA. This CDR3 has 13 residues.